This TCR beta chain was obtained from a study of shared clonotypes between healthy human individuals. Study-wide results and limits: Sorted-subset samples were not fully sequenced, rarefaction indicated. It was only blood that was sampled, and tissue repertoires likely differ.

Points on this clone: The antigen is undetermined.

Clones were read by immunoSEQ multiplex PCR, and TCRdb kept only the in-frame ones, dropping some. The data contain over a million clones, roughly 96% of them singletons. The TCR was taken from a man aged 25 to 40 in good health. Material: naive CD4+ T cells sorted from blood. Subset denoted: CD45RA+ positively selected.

The CDR3 sequence: CATSRPTAPSGGNEQFF. CDR3 sequence (DNA): TGTGCCACCAGCCGCCCCACTGCCCCGAGTGGGGGGAATGAGCAGTTCTTC. The J gene is TRBJ2-1, the V gene TRBV15; a weak D match, TRBD2 (6 bases). This CDR3 region has 17 residues. Germline V gives CDR1 LNHNV, CDR2 YYDKDF (reference sequence). The ends were cut back, 5 bases at V and 7 bases at J, with 24 bases in the middle. Variable domain in full (rest from reference TRBV15 and TRBJ2-1): DAMVIQNPRYQVTQFGKPVTLSCSQTLNHNVMYWYQQKSSQAPKLLFHYYDKDFNNEADTPDNFQSRRPNTSFCFLDIRSPGLGDTAMYLCATSRPTAPSGGNEQFFGPGTRLTVL.